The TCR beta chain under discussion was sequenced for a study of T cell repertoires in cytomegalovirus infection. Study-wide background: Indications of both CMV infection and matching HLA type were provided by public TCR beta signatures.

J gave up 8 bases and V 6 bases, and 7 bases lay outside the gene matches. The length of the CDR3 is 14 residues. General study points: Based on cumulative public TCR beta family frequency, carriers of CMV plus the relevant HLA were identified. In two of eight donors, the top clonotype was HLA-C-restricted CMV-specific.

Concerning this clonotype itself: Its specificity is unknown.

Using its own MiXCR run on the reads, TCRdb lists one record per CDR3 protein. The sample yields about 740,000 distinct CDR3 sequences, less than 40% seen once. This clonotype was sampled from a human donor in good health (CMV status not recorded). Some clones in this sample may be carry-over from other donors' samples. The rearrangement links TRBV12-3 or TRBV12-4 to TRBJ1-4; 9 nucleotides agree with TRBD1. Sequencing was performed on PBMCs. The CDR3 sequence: CASRGDREGEKLFF. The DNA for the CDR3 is TGTGCCAGCAGGGGGGACAGGGAAGGAGAAAAACTGTTTTTT.